The rows below give T cell receptor beta chains drawn from one sample of a study of T cell responses to AZD1222 COVID-19 vaccine. The method was immunoSEQ multiplex PCR; TCRdb's version includes in-frame clones alone and lacks a portion of them. The sample includes around 200,000 clones, roughly 88% of them seen just once. Sequenced material: peripheral blood, taken on day 0 of AZD1222 vaccination. These receptors originate from an adult in good health. The CDR3 runs from the conserved cysteine through the conserved F or W. Each record gives: J gene, D gene, clone size, V gene, CDR3 protein. The D gene is left open where the match is weak. Rows give clone size only sometimes, using once, few, many, or a class for an expanded clone.

J: TRBJ2-3
D: .
size: .
V: TRBV4-1
CDR3: CASSPLRGSDTDTQYF

J: TRBJ2-7
D: TRBD1
size: .
V: TRBV7-2
CDR3: CASSPGPRGEQYF

J: TRBJ2-5
D: .
size: once
V: TRBV5-4
CDR3: CASSLATGGGETQYF

J: TRBJ1-2
D: .
size: .
V: TRBV12-3/TRBV12-4
CDR3: CASSLDSNYGYTF

J: TRBJ1-4
D: .
size: .
V: TRBV5-6
CDR3: CASSPYMSEKLFF

J: TRBJ2-2
D: .
size: .
V: TRBV7-2
CDR3: CASSLSQAPNTGELFF

J: TRBJ2-2
D: TRBD2
size: few
V: TRBV19
CDR3: CASTPGRELGTGELFF

J: TRBJ1-2
D: TRBD1
size: few
V: TRBV19
CDR3: CASSTGQGASDGYTF

J: TRBJ1-6
D: .
size: .
V: TRBV10-1
CDR3: CASSESWRLSNSPLHF

J: TRBJ1-1
D: TRBD1
size: .
V: TRBV2
CDR3: CASSSGTGTMNTEAFF

J: TRBJ2-5
D: TRBD2
size: .
V: TRBV4-2
CDR3: CASSQDPLGLAVETQYF

J: TRBJ1-2
D: .
size: .
V: TRBV27
CDR3: CASSLSTPQGPYGYTF

J: TRBJ2-7
D: TRBD1
size: .
V: TRBV4-1
CDR3: CASSQPWEQGAGEQYF

J: TRBJ2-6
D: TRBD2
size: .
V: TRBV5-1
CDR3: CASSLTSGTSVLTF

J: TRBJ1-6
D: .
size: .
V: TRBV5-4
CDR3: CASSLEQGVSPLHF

J: TRBJ1-1
D: .
size: .
V: TRBV11-2
CDR3: CASSLETRGEAFF

J: TRBJ2-5
D: .
size: .
V: TRBV11-3
CDR3: CASSLGQGQETQYF

J: TRBJ2-1
D: .
size: once
V: TRBV27
CDR3: CASSLSALPSYNEQFF

J: TRBJ1-1
D: .
size: .
V: TRBV5-1
CDR3: CASSLGGALMNTEAFF

J: TRBJ2-5
D: TRBD2
size: .
V: TRBV7-2
CDR3: CASSSTSGVQETQYF

J: TRBJ1-1
D: .
size: .
V: TRBV6-5
CDR3: CASGLGGVVTEAFF

J: TRBJ2-7
D: TRBD2
size: .
V: TRBV13
CDR3: CASSLTSGGPTYF

J: TRBJ2-5
D: .
size: .
V: TRBV13
CDR3: CASSLVGDFVKTQYF

J: TRBJ2-7
D: .
size: .
V: TRBV29-1
CDR3: CSVWDGAAYEQYF

J: TRBJ1-2
D: TRBD1
size: .
V: TRBV19
CDR3: CASSMGTGTNYGYTF

J: TRBJ2-1
D: TRBD1
size: once
V: TRBV9
CDR3: CASSATMGQGTYNEQFF

J: TRBJ1-3
D: .
size: .
V: TRBV7-9
CDR3: CASSKVPIITGLLSGNTIYF

J: TRBJ1-3
D: .
size: .
V: TRBV3-1/TRBV3-2
CDR3: CASSQDSWSGNTIYF

J: TRBJ1-1
D: .
size: .
V: TRBV5-8
CDR3: CASSLRGANTEAFF

J: TRBJ1-4
D: TRBD1
size: once
V: TRBV24-1
CDR3: CATSETAGQGDEKLFF

J: TRBJ1-6
D: TRBD1
size: .
V: TRBV9
CDR3: CASRRDSTIANSPLHF

J: TRBJ2-7
D: .
size: once
V: TRBV20-1
CDR3: CSATDLPSSYEQYF

J: TRBJ2-5
D: TRBD1
size: .
V: TRBV10-1
CDR3: CASSEAAGGRETQYF

J: TRBJ1-2
D: .
size: .
V: TRBV11-1
CDR3: CASSYRTGPGGYTF

J: TRBJ1-3
D: TRBD1
size: .
V: TRBV4-1
CDR3: CASSQSDRVSGNTIYF

J: TRBJ1-5
D: .
size: .
V: TRBV5-1
CDR3: CASSLALGQPQHF

J: TRBJ1-1
D: .
size: .
V: TRBV5-1
CDR3: CASSFGDNTEAFF

J: TRBJ1-2
D: TRBD1
size: .
V: TRBV28
CDR3: CASNGGTEFDYGYTF

J: TRBJ2-6
D: .
size: .
V: TRBV5-1
CDR3: CASSLVGAGANVLTF

J: TRBJ1-6
D: .
size: .
V: TRBV28
CDR3: CASFPADGYNSPLHF

J: TRBJ2-7
D: .
size: .
V: TRBV25-1
CDR3: CASSDYYEQYF

J: TRBJ2-5
D: TRBD1
size: .
V: TRBV5-1
CDR3: CASSSVGTGRQETQYF

J: TRBJ2-7
D: .
size: .
V: TRBV6-5
CDR3: CASSYSTGPLEQYF

J: TRBJ1-1
D: TRBD1
size: .
V: TRBV29-1
CDR3: CSVMGQNNVNTEAFF

J: TRBJ1-2
D: .
size: .
V: TRBV4-3
CDR3: CASSHRQRSNYGYTF

J: TRBJ2-3
D: TRBD2
size: .
V: TRBV19
CDR3: CASSIAGTSGGAPTDTQYF

J: TRBJ2-7
D: .
size: few
V: TRBV14
CDR3: CASSKIWPEPLHEQYF

J: TRBJ2-2
D: TRBD1
size: .
V: TRBV6-5
CDR3: CASKTGGAGTGELFF

J: TRBJ1-1
D: .
size: .
V: TRBV7-9
CDR3: CASSSDHSSF

J: TRBJ1-4
D: TRBD1
size: .
V: TRBV27
CDR3: CASSGQGATNEKLFF

J: TRBJ1-5
D: .
size: .
V: TRBV12-5
CDR3: CASGRGDLLNQPQHF

J: TRBJ1-1
D: .
size: .
V: TRBV9
CDR3: CASSVIQGNTEAFF

J: TRBJ1-2
D: TRBD1
size: .
V: TRBV29-1
CDR3: CSVGDSGYTF

J: TRBJ1-1
D: .
size: .
V: TRBV5-1
CDR3: CASSLGEGTEAFF

J: TRBJ1-3
D: .
size: .
V: TRBV5-4
CDR3: CASSLGTPGNTIYF

J: TRBJ2-2
D: .
size: .
V: TRBV11-2
CDR3: CASRGRPGANTGELFF

J: TRBJ1-2
D: .
size: .
V: TRBV7-2
CDR3: CASSLESGGYTF